These 9 T cell receptor beta chains came from one sample sequenced in a study of control samples from healthy donors and cancer patients. Assay: immunoSEQ multiplex PCR; the TCRdb copy retains only in-frame clones and omits some. Here the sample spans about 82,000 clones, around 94% being singletons. The specimen sequenced was blood. These receptor sequences come from a woman aged 18-35 years in good health.

The chain joins TRBV7-3 to TRBJ1-1, with D unclear. V lost 3 bases, J lost 5 bases, and 10 bases lay in between. Germline V gene sequence: CDR1 SGHTA, CDR2 FQGTGA. The CDR3 length is 13 residues. Written as DNA, the CDR3 is TGTGCCAGCAGCTTCAGCGGGCAGACTGAAGCTTTCTTT. It yields the protein CASSFSGQTEAFF.

The chain carries TRBV11-3 and TRBJ2-5; a weak D match, TRBD2 (6 bases). Germline V gives CDR1 SGHNT, CDR2 YENEEA. V was pared by 5 bases and J by 2 bases, with 21 bases between. The CDR3 is made up of 17 amino acids. CDR3 DNA sequence: TGTGCCAGCAGCACTAGCTACCCCCCAGGGATACAAGAGACCCAGTACTTC. Its translation is CASSTSYPPGIQETQYF. Together with reference TRBV11-3 and TRBJ2-5, the CDR3 gives the full variable domain: EAGVVQSPRYKIIEKKQPVAFWCNPISGHNTLYWYLQNLGQGPELLIRYENEEAVDDSQLPKDRFSAERLKGVDSTLKIQPAELGDSAVYLCASSTSYPPGIQETQYFGPGTRLLVL.

Note on this clone: One end of the junction is discordant with germline, which a read error may explain. V and J are TRBV9 and TRBJ2-1, with D possibly TRBD1 on 7 matching bases. CDR3 length equals 12 residues. Germline CDR1 is SGDLS and CDR2 is YYNGEE. This CDR3 is CASSVAQGGLLF. In nucleotides, the CDR3 is TGTGCCAGCAGCGTAGCTCAGGGGGGCTTACTCTTC.

V and J are TRBV4-2 and TRBJ1-4, with TRBD1 matching 9 bases. CDR3 size: 15 residues. Losses at the gene ends were 3 bases for V and 5 bases for J; bases not matched to a gene: 4. The germline gives CDR1 LGHNA, CDR2 YNFKEQ. This chain's CDR3 is CASSHPGQGNEKLFF. The CDR3 DNA reads as TGTGCCAGCAGCCACCCGGGACAGGGAAATGAAAAACTGTTTTTT.

The chain carries TRBV29-1 and TRBJ2-2, with D perhaps matching TRBD1 or TRBD2 (5 bases each). CDR3 size: 13 residues. V was shortened by 3 bases and J by 6 bases, with 11 bases between the two germline ends. In germline, CDR1 is SQVTM, CDR2 ANQGSEA. Here the CDR3 DNA reads TGCAGCGTTGATGGGCCGGGACCCGGGGAGCTGTTTTTT. Protein product: CSVDGPGPGELFF.

The V and J genes are TRBV24-1 and TRBJ1-5; D is ambiguous. The CDR3 totals 12 residues. Per the germline V gene, CDR1 is KGHDR and CDR2 is SFDVKD. Trimming left V 4 bases short and J 6 bases short, with 6 bases between. DNA of the CDR3: TGTGCCACCAGTGAGGCTGGTCAGCCCCAGCATTTT. Its translation is CATSEAGQPQHF.

DNA of the CDR3: TGCGCCAGCAGCCACGGGGTAGGGGATACAAATGAGCAGTTCTTC. Its translation: CASSHGVGDTNEQFF. This chain connects TRBV4-1 to TRBJ2-1; D is possibly TRBD1 or TRBD2 (5 bases each). V was shortened by 3 bases and J by 7 bases, with 16 bases between the two germline ends. Germline loops: CDR1 MGHRA, CDR2 YSYEKL. This CDR3 is 15 amino acids long.

This chain links TRBV28 with TRBJ2-6; D remains unclear. Germline CDR1 and CDR2: MDHEN and SYDVKM. V shed 8 bases and J shed 0 bases, with 11 bases lying between them. The length of the CDR3 is 15 residues. For the CDR3, the DNA is TGTGCCAGCGGCATGCTCCCCTCTGGGGCCAACGTCCTGACTTTC. Protein product: CASGMLPSGANVLTF. Using reference TRBV28 and TRBJ2-6 for the parts outside the CDR3, the full variable domain is DVKVTQSSRYLVKRTGEKVFLECVQDMDHENMFWYRQDPGLGLRLIYFSYDVKMKEKGDIPEGYSVSREKKERFSLILESASTNQTSMYLCASGMLPSGANVLTFGAGSRLTVL.

The rearrangement links TRBV7-2 to TRBJ2-5; D may be TRBD2 (6 bases). CDR1 and CDR2 from the germline V gene are SGHTA and FQGNSA. The V gene lost 4 bases and the J gene lost 4 bases, with 16 bases spanning the gap. The CDR3 consists of 15 residues. CDR3 loop: CASSYRERDRETQYF. Here the CDR3 DNA reads TGTGCCAGCAGCTACCGGGAGAGGGATAGAGAGACCCAGTACTTC. The whole variable domain, filled in from reference TRBV7-2 and TRBJ2-5, reads GAGVSQSPSNKVTEKGKDVELRCDPISGHTALYWYRQSLGQGLEFLIYFQGNSAPDKSGLPSDRFSAERTGGSVSTLTIQRTQQEDSAVYLCASSYRERDRETQYFGPGTRLLVL.